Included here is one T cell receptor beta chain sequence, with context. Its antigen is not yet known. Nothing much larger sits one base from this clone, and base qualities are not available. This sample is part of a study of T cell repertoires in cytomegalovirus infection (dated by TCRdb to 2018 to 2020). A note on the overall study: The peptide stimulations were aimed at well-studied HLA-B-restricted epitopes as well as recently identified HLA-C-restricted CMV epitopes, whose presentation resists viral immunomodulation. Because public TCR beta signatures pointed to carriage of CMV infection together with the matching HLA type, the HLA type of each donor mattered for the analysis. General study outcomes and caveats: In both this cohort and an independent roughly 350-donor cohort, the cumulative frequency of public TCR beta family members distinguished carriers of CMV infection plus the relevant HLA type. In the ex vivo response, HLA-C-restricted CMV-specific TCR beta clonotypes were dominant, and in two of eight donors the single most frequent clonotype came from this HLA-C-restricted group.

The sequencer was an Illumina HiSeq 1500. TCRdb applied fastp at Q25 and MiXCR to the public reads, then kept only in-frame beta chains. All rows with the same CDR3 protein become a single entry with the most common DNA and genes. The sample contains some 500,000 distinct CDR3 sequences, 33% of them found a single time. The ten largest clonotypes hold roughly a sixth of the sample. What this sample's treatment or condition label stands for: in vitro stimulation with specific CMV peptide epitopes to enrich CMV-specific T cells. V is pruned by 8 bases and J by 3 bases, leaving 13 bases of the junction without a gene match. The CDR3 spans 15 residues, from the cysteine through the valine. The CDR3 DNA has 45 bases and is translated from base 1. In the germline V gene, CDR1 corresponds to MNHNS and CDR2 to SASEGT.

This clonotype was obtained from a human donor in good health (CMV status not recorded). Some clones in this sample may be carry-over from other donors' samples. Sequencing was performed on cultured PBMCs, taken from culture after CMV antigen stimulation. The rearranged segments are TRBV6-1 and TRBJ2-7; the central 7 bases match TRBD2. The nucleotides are TGTGCCAGCCGCCCCGGGGGGTCAACTTTCTACGAGCAGTACGTC. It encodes CASRPGGSTFYEQYV.